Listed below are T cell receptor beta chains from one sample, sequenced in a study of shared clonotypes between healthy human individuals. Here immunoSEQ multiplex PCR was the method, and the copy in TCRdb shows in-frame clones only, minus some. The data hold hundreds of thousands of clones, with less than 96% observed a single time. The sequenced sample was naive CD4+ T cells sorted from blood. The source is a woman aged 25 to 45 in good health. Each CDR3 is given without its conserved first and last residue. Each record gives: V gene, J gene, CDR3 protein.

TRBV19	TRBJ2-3	ASRRTSGAPTDTQY
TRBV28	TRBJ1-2	ASGERGPNYGYT
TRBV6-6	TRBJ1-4	ASSYLGGYNGEKLF
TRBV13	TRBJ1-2	ASSVQQGAYGYT
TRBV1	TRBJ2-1	TSSQDRDTQF
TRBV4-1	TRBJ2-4	ASSPGLAGGGAKNIQY
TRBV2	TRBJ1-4	ASNGQGGEKLF
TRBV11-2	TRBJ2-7	ASSKRTGVYEQY
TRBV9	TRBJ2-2	ASSVSDSGFAGELF
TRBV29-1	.	SVQGDRGPYEQY
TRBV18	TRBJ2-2	ASSPAGRPSGELF
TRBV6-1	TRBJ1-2	ASSELGPYGYT
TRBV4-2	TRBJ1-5	ASSQGQGGQPQH
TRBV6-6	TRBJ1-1	ASVGGGEAF
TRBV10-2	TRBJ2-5	ASSDDRGLETQY
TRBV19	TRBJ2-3	ASSISAGTDTQY
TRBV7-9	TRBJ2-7	ASSLSTSGPEQY
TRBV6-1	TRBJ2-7	ASSEGMGHTYEQY
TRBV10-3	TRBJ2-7	AISESIYEQY
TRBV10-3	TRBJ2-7	AISARGGLAGPKIEQY
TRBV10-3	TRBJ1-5	AISSTGSSNQPQH
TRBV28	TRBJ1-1	ASSQWGQNTEAF
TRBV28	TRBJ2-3	ASNGGGTDTQY
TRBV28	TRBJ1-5	ASTTDREGRQPQH
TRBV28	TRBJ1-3	ASSFSGGGGNTIY
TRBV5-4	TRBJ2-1	ASSPLAGNENEQF
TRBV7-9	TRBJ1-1	ASSLGQKNTEAF
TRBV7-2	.	ASSPGLAGVSQYEQY
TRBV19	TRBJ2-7	ASSVSWGLAVYEQY
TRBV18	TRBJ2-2	ASSRNTGELF
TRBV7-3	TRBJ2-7	ASSLPPVGEQY
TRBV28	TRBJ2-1	ASRAGGPFGEQF
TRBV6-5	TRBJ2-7	ASSFSSGRADYEQY
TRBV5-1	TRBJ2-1	TSRGGVSSYNEQF
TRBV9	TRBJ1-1	ASSVVGSGNTEAF
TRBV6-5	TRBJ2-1	ASSSKGALRDNEQF
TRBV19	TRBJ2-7	ASRPTSGRDEQY
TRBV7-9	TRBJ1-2	ASSSDGYT
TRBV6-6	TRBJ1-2	ASSSTWGDGYT
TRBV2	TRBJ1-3	ASSLQVLGGGNTIY
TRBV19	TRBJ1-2	ASSILPDGSFTYGYT
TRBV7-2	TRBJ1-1	ASSLRTEAF
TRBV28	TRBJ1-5	ASSTSIGQPQH
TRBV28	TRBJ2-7	ASSPWNEQY
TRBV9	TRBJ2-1	ASGRTSGSLSYNEQF
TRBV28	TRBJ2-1	ASSLTLAQKFLSSEQF